The 26 T cell receptor beta chains presented below share a single source sample, sequenced in a study of PD-1 blockade in classical Hodgkin lymphoma. Profiled with immunoSEQ multiplex PCR; TCRdb holds only in-frame clones, not every one. This table holds over 60,000 clones, 65% to 75% found once. Relapses following autologous stem cell transplantation were seen in all patients, with brentuximab vedotin exposure varying. Here the sequenced sample was peripheral blood mononuclear cells (PBMCs), taken before the second cycle of nivolumab. These TCRs come from a human donor with classical Hodgkin lymphoma.

This clone was detected once. This CDR3 is also generated by other DNA sequences in the sample. The gene calls are TRBV5-1 and TRBJ1-1, with a tentative D call TRBD1 (5 bases). From germline, CDR1 is SGHRS and CDR2 YFSETQ. Trimming removed 0 bases at V and 2 bases at J, with 8 bases between. The CDR3 runs 14 residues. CDR3 residues: CASSLGGTNTEAFF. CDR3 in DNA: TGCGCCAGCAGCTTGGGAGGGACTAACACTGAAGCTTTCTTT.

This rearrangement joins TRBV4-2 to TRBJ1-1; D perhaps matches TRBD1 (6 bases). Germline loops: CDR1 LGHNA, CDR2 YNFKEQ. V was pared by 1 base and J by 4 bases, with 13 bases between. The length of the CDR3 is 15 residues. This chain's CDR3 is CASSQAGARITEAFF. The CDR3, as DNA: TGTGCCAGCAGCCAAGCAGGGGCGCGTATCACTGAAGCTTTCTTT.

This clone was detected many times. The chain recombines TRBV13 with TRBJ1-2; D may be TRBD1 (5 bases). The CDR3 sequence is 15 residues long. V was clipped by 3 bases and J by 3 bases, with 14 bases between them. Germline CDR1 PRHDT, CDR2 FYEKMQ (reference sequence). This CDR3 reads CASSLRGWGDYGYTF. DNA for the CDR3: TGTGCCAGCAGCTTGAGGGGATGGGGCGACTATGGCTACACCTTC. Full variable domain (rest looked up from reference TRBV13 and TRBJ1-2): AAGVIQSPRHLIKEKRETATLKCYPIPRHDTVYWYQQGPGQDPQFLISFYEKMQSDKGSIPDRFSAQQFSDYHSELNMSSLELGDSALYFCASSLRGWGDYGYTFGSGTRLTVV.

In this sample, this clone turned up a few times. CDR3 region: CASNEGSSYNSPLHF. For the CDR3, the DNA is TGTGCCAGCAATGAGGGAAGCTCCTATAATTCACCCCTCCACTTT. This sequence joins TRBV6-5 and TRBJ1-6, with no clear D. Germline loops: CDR1 MNHEY, CDR2 SVGAGI. The CDR3 is 15 residues long. With 7 bases removed from V and 0 bases from J, the gap between germline ends came to 10 bases.

The chain carries TRBV6-6 and TRBJ1-1, with 11 bases that match TRBD1. CDR3 size: 15 residues. The V and J ends lost 5 bases and 5 bases, in that order; junction bases with no gene match: 7. From germline, CDR1 is MNHNY and CDR2 SVGAGI (reference sequence). As DNA, the CDR3 is TGTGCCAGCAGTCGCGGGGACAGGGGGGGGACTGAAGCTTTCTTT. Translation gives CASSRGDRGGTEAFF.

This sequence joins TRBV6-5 and TRBJ1-1; no definite D call. V was cut by 6 bases and J by 2 bases, with 10 bases left in between. From germline, CDR1 is MNHEY and CDR2 SVGAGI. The CDR3 contains 13 residues. The CDR3 region has the DNA TGTGCCAGCAGCTTCGGACCCAACACTGAAGCTTTCTTT. Amino acids: CASSFGPNTEAFF.

This clone came up many times. This chain uses TRBV27 with TRBJ1-2, with 7 bases matching TRBD1. Germline lookup yields CDR1 MNHEY and CDR2 SMNVEV (reference sequence). After removal of 0 bases from V and 8 bases from J, the junction contained 18 bases not matched to a gene. The CDR3 contains 18 residues. CDR3 protein: CASSLSERGGAGVDGYTF. DNA for the CDR3: TGTGCCAGCAGTTTATCGGAGCGAGGGGGCGCAGGTGTTGACGGCTACACCTTC.

The V and J genes are TRBV7-8 and TRBJ2-7; no definite D call. The CDR3 spans 12 residues. With 2 bases removed from V and 3 bases from J, the gap between germline ends came to 5 bases. Looked up from germline, CDR1 is SGHVS and CDR2 is FQNEAQ. The CDR3 reads CASSLYDYEQYF. CDR3 coding DNA: TGTGCCAGCAGCTTATACGACTACGAGCAGTACTTC.

The chain has TRBV9 and TRBJ1-2; perhaps TRBD1 as D (5 bases). Germline values: CDR1 SGDLS, CDR2 YYNGEE. CDR3 size: 18 residues. The germline V and J ends were trimmed by 0 bases and 2 bases, with 20 bases remaining between them. The CDR3 here is CASSVEAWDGKVNYGYTF. DNA of the CDR3: TGTGCCAGCAGCGTAGAGGCTTGGGACGGAAAAGTCAACTATGGCTACACCTTC.

The rearrangement joins TRBV7-9 to TRBJ1-1, with TRBD1 matching 7 bases. With V trimmed by 7 bases and J by 5 bases, 7 bases remained unmatched. Per germline, CDR1 SEHNR and CDR2 FQNEAQ (reference sequence). CDR3 length: 13 residues. In DNA form, the CDR3 reads TGTGCCAGCACCCCCACAGGGGTTACTGAAGCTTTCTTT. This encodes CASTPTGVTEAFF.

This chain uses TRBV10-3 with TRBJ2-3; 9 nucleotides agree with TRBD2. Germline V gives CDR1 ENHRY, CDR2 SYGVKD. This CDR3 is built from 14 residues. V dropped 4 bases and J dropped 1; count of bases not matched to a gene: 0. The CDR3 is CAISGLAGTDTQYF. CDR3 sequence (DNA): TGTGCCATCAGTGGACTAGCGGGCACAGATACGCAGTATTTT.

This clone has just a few counts. The rearrangement joins TRBV5-1 to TRBJ2-1; D gene ambiguous. Germline loops: CDR1 SGHRS, CDR2 YFSETQ. The CDR3 is 14 residues long. V gave up 1 base and J gave up 7 bases, with 12 bases separating them. The CDR3 region has the DNA TGCGCCAGCAGCTTGTATTACGGAGAAAATGAGCAGTTCTTC. Translating it yields CASSLYYGENEQFF.

This chain joins TRBV2 and TRBJ2-3, with 7 bases aligning to TRBD2. The V gene's germline CDR1 is SNHLY and CDR2 FYNNEI. The V gene end was trimmed by 1 base and the J gene end by 2 bases; junction bases not matched to a gene: 6. CDR3 size: 16 residues. The CDR3 spells CASSEGGGTATDTQYF. Here the CDR3 DNA reads TGTGCCAGCAGTGAAGGGGGGGGGACGGCCACAGATACGCAGTATTTT.

This clone was recorded a few times. This chain uses TRBV9 with TRBJ2-3; 7 positions match TRBD2. This CDR3 spans 16 amino acids. Germline V gives CDR1 SGDLS, CDR2 YYNGEE. Trimming took 2 bases from V and 0 from J; bases not matched to a gene: 6. DNA of the CDR3: TGTGCCAGCAGCGTTCTAGCGGCAGGGAGCACAGATACGCAGTATTTT. It translates to CASSVLAAGSTDTQYF.

The sample holds a few counts of this clone. V is TRBV6-1 and J is TRBJ2-4, with D uncertain. The CDR3 is 12 amino acids. The V and J ends lost 4 bases and 3 bases respectively, with 4 bases between them. Per germline, CDR1 MNHNS and CDR2 SASEGT. Written as DNA, the CDR3 is TGTGCCAGCAGTGTGGACAAAAACATTCAGTACTTC. It codes for CASSVDKNIQYF.

The chain uses TRBV29-1 and TRBJ1-5; TRBD1 might be the D (5 bases). Per germline, CDR1 SQVTM and CDR2 ANQGSEA. The V gene lost 8 bases and the J gene lost 6 bases, with 14 bases spanning the gap. This CDR3 region has 12 residues. CDR3 DNA: TGCAGCATTGTGGGGGACGGTCAGCCCCAGCATTTT. Its protein product is CSIVGDGQPQHF.

J is TRBJ2-5 and V is TRBV6-6, with a possible D match to TRBD2 (5 bases). From germline, CDR1 is MNHNY and CDR2 SVGAGI (reference sequence). The CDR3 covers 14 residues. V gave up 0 bases and J gave up 3 bases, with 8 bases separating them. The CDR3 is CASSYSNGEETQYF. CDR3 DNA: TGTGCCAGCAGTTACTCGAACGGGGAAGAGACCCAGTACTTC.

V and J are TRBV19 and TRBJ2-1, with D perhaps matching TRBD2 (5 bases). The CDR3 has 15 amino acids. Trimming took 3 bases from V and 8 from J, leaving 17 bases between them. Germline V gene data show CDR1 as LNHDA and CDR2 as SQIVND (reference sequence). The CDR3, as DNA: TGTGCCAGTAGTATCTCGTCTAGCAGGCTTCATGAGCAGTTCTTC. This sequence encodes CASSISSSRLHEQFF.

The chain uses TRBV12-5 and TRBJ1-4, with 10 positions matching TRBD1. CDR1 and CDR2 (germline): LGHNT, FRNRAP. V lost 1 base, J lost 0 bases, and 8 bases stayed unmatched. This CDR3 spans 19 amino acids. For the CDR3, the DNA is TGTGCTAGTGGTTTGGCCTATTCCGGGACAGGGGCAACTAATGAAAAACTGTTTTTT. Translated, it gives CASGLAYSGTGATNEKLFF.

The table lists this clone with a few counts. The chain uses TRBV7-9 and TRBJ2-4, with a possible D match to TRBD1 (5 bases). Germline CDR1 SEHNR, CDR2 FQNEAQ (reference sequence). Trimming stripped 3 bases from V and 1 base from J, with 7 bases between. This CDR3 region has 14 residues. The CDR3 protein is CASSLKGAKNIQYF. CDR3 coding DNA: TGTGCCAGCAGCTTGAAGGGGGCCAAAAACATTCAGTACTTC.

The CDR3 protein is CASSLSMGQGKEKLFF. Written as DNA, the CDR3 is TGTGCCAGCAGCTTAAGTATGGGACAGGGGAAGGAAAAACTGTTTTTT. This chain connects TRBV5-4 to TRBJ1-4, with 10 bases matching TRBD1. Unmatched junction bases numbered 9, after V lost 2 bases and J lost 8 bases. CDR3 size: 16 residues. In germline, CDR1 is SGHNT, CDR2 YYREEE (reference sequence). Variable domain in full (rest from reference TRBV5-4 and TRBJ1-4): ETGVTQSPTHLIKTRGQQVTLRCSSQSGHNTVSWYQQALGQGPQFIFQYYREEENGRGNFPPRFSGLQFPNYSSELNVNALELDDSALYLCASSLSMGQGKEKLFFGSGTQLSVL.

The rearrangement uses TRBV19 and TRBJ2-7, with D hard to call. With 1 base removed from V and 7 bases from J, the gap between germline ends came to 11 bases. Germline V gene sequence: CDR1 LNHDA, CDR2 SQIVND (reference sequence). CDR3 length: 13 amino acids. The CDR3: CASSIGPLGEQYF. Here the CDR3 DNA reads TGTGCCAGTAGTATAGGCCCGCTGGGGGAGCAGTACTTC.

The V and J genes are TRBV5-1 and TRBJ2-3; D not certain. The germline V and J ends were trimmed by 0 bases and 5 bases, with 10 bases remaining between them. In germline, CDR1 is SGHRS, CDR2 YFSETQ. The CDR3 is made up of 14 amino acids. CDR3 amino acids: CASSLGHGGDTQYF. CDR3 bases: TGCGCCAGCAGCTTGGGTCACGGCGGAGATACGCAGTATTTT.

This clone has just a few counts. The chain couples TRBV2 to TRBJ1-4, with 7 positions matching TRBD1. The CDR3 is made up of 16 amino acids. Germline loops: CDR1 SNHLY, CDR2 FYNNEI. V lost 0 bases to trimming and J lost 12 bases; unmatched junction nucleotides: 13. The CDR3 is CASSEARGRGIEQLFF. The CDR3 bases are TGTGCCAGCAGTGAAGCCCGGGGCAGGGGGATCGAGCAACTGTTTTTT.

The rearrangement links TRBV19 to TRBJ2-5, with a tentative D call TRBD1 (6 bases). V was pared by 5 bases and J by 5 bases, with 18 bases between. The CDR3 length is 15 residues. From germline, CDR1 is LNHDA and CDR2 SQIVND (reference sequence). CDR3: CASSVAQGLTETQYF. The DNA for the CDR3 is TGTGCCAGTAGTGTGGCACAGGGCCTTACGGAGACCCAGTACTTC. Filled out from reference TRBV19 and TRBJ2-5, the complete variable domain reads DGGITQSPKYLFRKEGQNVTLSCEQNLNHDAMYWYRQDPGQGLRLIYYSQIVNDFQKGDIAEGYSVSREKKESFPLTVTSAQKNPTAFYLCASSVAQGLTETQYFGPGTRLLVL.

V is TRBV6-6 and J is TRBJ1-1, with TRBD1 as a possible D gene (5 bases). V gave up 6 bases and J gave up 1 base, with 9 bases separating them. Germline CDR1 is MNHNY and CDR2 is SVGAGI (reference sequence). This CDR3 has 13 residues. Here the CDR3 reads CASSRTGNTEAFF. In nucleotides, the CDR3 is TGTGCCAGCAGCCGCACAGGGAACACTGAAGCTTTCTTT.